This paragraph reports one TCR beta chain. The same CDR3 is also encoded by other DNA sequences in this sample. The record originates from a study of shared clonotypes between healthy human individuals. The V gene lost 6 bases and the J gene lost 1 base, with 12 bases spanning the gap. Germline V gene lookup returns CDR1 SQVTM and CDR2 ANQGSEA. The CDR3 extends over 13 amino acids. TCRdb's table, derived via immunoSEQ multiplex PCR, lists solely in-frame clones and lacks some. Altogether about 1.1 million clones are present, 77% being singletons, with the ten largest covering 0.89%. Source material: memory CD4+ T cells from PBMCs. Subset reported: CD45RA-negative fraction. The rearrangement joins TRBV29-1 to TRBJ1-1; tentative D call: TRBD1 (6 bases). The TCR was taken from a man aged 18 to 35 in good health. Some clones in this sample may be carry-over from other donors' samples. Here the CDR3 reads CSVLGQPNTEAFF. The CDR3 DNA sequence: TGCAGCGTGTTAGGACAGCCGAACACTGAAGCTTTCTTT.